This passage covers 22 T cell receptor beta chains from one sample sequenced in a study of blood T cell repertoires in COVID-19. This table comes from immunoSEQ multiplex PCR, and its TCRdb copy is limited to in-frame clones, with some not included. The sample includes about 170,000 clones, around four fifths of them seen just once. The sequencing sample was made of peripheral blood. The source of these receptors is a woman in her 70s who had recovered from COVID-19.

CDR3 nucleotides: TGCGCCACTACTGGGGGGGCGAACTACAATGAGCAGTTCTTC. Translating gives CATTGGANYNEQFF. The genes are TRBV5-1 and TRBJ2-1; weak D call: TRBD2 (7 bases). The V gene's germline CDR1 is SGHRS and CDR2 YFSETQ. The V gene lost 9 bases and the J gene lost 3 bases, with 16 bases spanning the gap. The length of the CDR3 is 14 residues.

The chain carries TRBV30 and TRBJ1-2; possibly TRBD1 for D (5 bases). This CDR3 has 16 amino acids. Germline CDR1 reads GTSNPN; CDR2 reads SVGIG (reference sequence). Trimming stripped 0 bases from V and 2 bases from J, with 16 bases between. CDR3 nucleotide sequence: TGTGCCTGGAGTGTAGGATGGGGCAGGGAAAACTATGGCTACACCTTC. Translation gives CAWSVGWGRENYGYTF. Filled out from reference TRBV30 and TRBJ1-2, the complete variable domain reads SQTIHQWPATLVQPVGSPLSLECTVEGTSNPNLYWYRQAAGRGLQLLFYSVGIGQISSEVPQNLSASRPQDRQFILSSKKLLLSDSGFYLCAWSVGWGRENYGYTFGSGTRLTVV.

This clone came up a few times. The chain recombines TRBV30 with TRBJ1-2, with D perhaps TRBD1 (6 bases). The length of the CDR3 is 13 residues. Trimming stripped 2 bases from V and 4 bases from J, with 11 bases between. The germline gives CDR1 GTSNPN, CDR2 SVGIG (reference sequence). The CDR3 DNA reads as TGTGCCTGGAGTCAAGACAGGCTCTATGGCTACACCTTC. It yields the protein CAWSQDRLYGYTF. Supplemented by reference TRBV30 and TRBJ1-2, the full variable domain reads SQTIHQWPATLVQPVGSPLSLECTVEGTSNPNLYWYRQAAGRGLQLLFYSVGIGQISSEVPQNLSASRPQDRQFILSSKKLLLSDSGFYLCAWSQDRLYGYTFGSGTRLTVV.

The chain uses TRBV11-3 and TRBJ2-6, with TRBD1 as a possible D gene (6 bases). Trimming removed 5 bases from V and 4 bases from J, with 18 bases in between. The CDR3 spans 17 residues. Germline-derived CDR1 and CDR2 are SGHNT and YENEEA. The CDR3 is CASSHPGRGLGANVLTF. The CDR3 region has the DNA TGTGCCAGCAGCCATCCCGGCAGGGGCTTAGGGGCCAACGTCCTGACTTTC.

V usage is TRBV9 and J usage is TRBJ1-5; D gene ambiguous. The CDR3 length is 14 residues. V was shortened by 2 bases and J by 5 bases, with 11 bases between the two germline ends. Germline V gene data show CDR1 as SGDLS and CDR2 as YYNGEE. CDR3 sequence (DNA): TGTGCCAGCAGCGTGGGCGGGGTTGATCAGCCCCAGCATTTT. Its translation is CASSVGGVDQPQHF.

The chain has TRBV5-6 and TRBJ1-4, with D tentatively TRBD1 (5 bases). Germline CDR1 SGHDT, CDR2 YYEEEE. This CDR3 has 15 amino acids. Between the trimmed V and J ends, which lost 2 bases and 5 bases, there was a span of 13 bases. The CDR3 here is CASSLPTGGNEKLFF. The DNA of the CDR3 is TGTGCCAGCAGCTTACCGACGGGGGGAAATGAAAAACTGTTTTTT.

This clone occurred once. The chain has TRBV3-1 (or the pseudogene TRBV3-2) and TRBJ1-4; a weak D match, TRBD1 (6 bases). Trimming removed 2 bases at V and 8 bases at J, with 9 bases between. The CDR3 is made up of 13 amino acids. Germline-derived CDR1 and CDR2 are LGHDT and YNNKEL (reference sequence). CDR3 loop: CASSQTGQEKLFF. Written as DNA, the CDR3 is TGTGCCAGCAGCCAAACGGGACAAGAAAAACTGTTTTTT.

The sample holds one count of this clone. The CDR3 coding sequence is TGTGCCATCAGTGATCTGGTGGCTACAGTTCAGTACTTC. It specifies CAISDLVATVQYF. V gene TRBV10-3 combines with J gene TRBJ2-4; D remains ambiguous. Trimming removed 3 bases at V and 11 bases at J, with 14 bases between. CDR3 length equals 13 residues. Germline CDR1 and CDR2: ENHRY and SYGVKD.

The rearrangement uses TRBV4-2 and TRBJ1-1; D is perhaps TRBD1 (6 bases). CDR1 is LGHNA, CDR2 YNFKEQ, per germline. The CDR3 extends over 14 amino acids. The V end lost 3 bases, the J end lost 3 bases, and 11 bases lay between the germline ends. The CDR3 loop is CASSQPDRYTEAFF. CDR3 DNA: TGTGCCAGCAGCCAGCCGGACAGATACACTGAAGCTTTCTTT.

The gene calls are TRBV5-6 and TRBJ2-2; 10 nucleotides line up with TRBD2. CDR1 and CDR2 from the germline V gene are SGHDT and YYEEEE. V was pared by 4 bases and J by 7 bases, with 10 bases of the junction left unmatched. The CDR3 is 16 amino acids. Written as DNA, the CDR3 is TGTGCCAGCAGCCCCGGACTAGCGGAGGAGGTCGGGGAGCTGTTTTTT. It codes for CASSPGLAEEVGELFF.

The rearrangement joins TRBV6-2 or TRBV6-3 to TRBJ2-7; D may be TRBD2 (8 bases). Trimming removed 2 bases at V and 2 bases at J, with 16 bases between. This CDR3 spans 16 amino acids. Germline values: CDR1 MNHEY, CDR2 SVGEGT. The DNA for the CDR3 is TGTGCCAGCAGTTACCAGTCGGGAGGGGGCCCCTACGAGCAGTACTTC. It encodes CASSYQSGGGPYEQYF.

This clone came up a few times. The V call is TRBV5-5, the J call TRBJ1-6; 8 bases line up with TRBD1. This CDR3 spans 16 amino acids. Germline CDR1 SGHKS, CDR2 YYEKEE (reference sequence). V dropped 5 bases and J dropped 1; count of bases not matched to a gene: 5. For the CDR3, the DNA is TGTGCCAGCAGTCCAGGGGGCTGGTCCTATAATTCACCCCTCCACTTT. Amino acid sequence: CASSPGGWSYNSPLHF. The full variable domain, in which reference TRBV5-5 and TRBJ1-6 provide the parts outside the CDR3, is DAGVTQSPTHLIKTRGQQVTLRCSPISGHKSVSWYQQVLGQGPQFIFQYYEKEERGRGNFPDRFSARQFPNYSSELNVNALLLGDSALYLCASSPGGWSYNSPLHFGNGTRLTVT.

This clone has only one observation. V gene TRBV3-1 (or the pseudogene TRBV3-2) combines with J gene TRBJ2-7, with D possibly being TRBD2 (5 bases). The ends were cut back, 10 bases at V and 2 bases at J, with 12 bases in the middle. Germline values: CDR1 LGHDT, CDR2 YNNKEL (reference sequence). The CDR3 loop spans 12 amino acids. This CDR3 reads CATGAGAYEQYF. CDR3 nucleotide sequence: TGTGCCACCGGAGCCGGGGCCTACGAGCAGTACTTC.

The chain is built from TRBV27 and TRBJ2-7, with 9 bases lining up with TRBD1. Looked up from germline, CDR1 is MNHEY and CDR2 is SMNVEV (reference sequence). Unmatched junction bases numbered 6, after V lost 6 bases and J lost 3 bases. The CDR3 spans 14 residues. Written as DNA, the CDR3 is TGTGCCAGCAGCCCCGGGACAGGGATCTACGAGCAGTACTTC. This gives the protein CASSPGTGIYEQYF.

The rearrangement joins TRBV6-6 to TRBJ2-7; D is unresolved. V was cut by 7 bases and J by 4 bases, with 11 bases left in between. This CDR3 is 12 amino acids long. Germline V lookup: CDR1 MNHNY, CDR2 SVGAGI (reference sequence). For the CDR3, the DNA is TGTGCCAGCACCTCAACTCGGTACGAGCAGTACTTC. This codes for CASTSTRYEQYF.

The V call is TRBV6-1, the J call TRBJ1-2, with D tentatively TRBD1 (6 bases). The CDR3 loop spans 13 amino acids. Germline values: CDR1 MNHNS, CDR2 SASEGT. Deletions cut 1 base from V and 6 bases from J, with 9 bases between. DNA for the CDR3: TGTGCCAGCAGTGAAGGGGCAGGGGATGGCTACACCTTC. Its protein product is CASSEGAGDGYTF.

The chain uses TRBV2 and TRBJ2-2; tentatively, D is TRBD2 (5 bases). V was clipped by 6 bases and J by 0 bases, with 11 bases between them. This CDR3 is built from 15 residues. Germline CDR1 and CDR2: SNHLY and FYNNEI. CDR3: CASSPLGANTGELFF. The CDR3 nucleotides read TGTGCCAGCAGCCCCCTCGGGGCGAACACCGGGGAGCTGTTTTTT.

This chain uses TRBV28 with TRBJ1-2; D is undetermined. The V end was cut by 7 bases, the J end by 2 bases, with 8 bases between. The CDR3 is 12 amino acids. Looked up from germline, CDR1 is MDHEN and CDR2 is SYDVKM. CDR3: CASTLANYGYTF. In DNA form, the CDR3 reads TGTGCCAGCACCTTGGCCAACTATGGCTACACCTTC.

The chain couples TRBV30 to TRBJ1-2; D is unclear. Trimming removed 2 bases at V and 4 bases at J, with 17 bases between. CDR1 is GTSNPN, CDR2 SVGIG, per germline (reference sequence). This CDR3 has 15 amino acids. CDR3 protein: CAWSLARNVVYGYTF. CDR3 nucleotide sequence: TGTGCCTGGAGTTTGGCGAGGAACGTGGTCTATGGCTACACCTTC.

This sequence joins TRBV5-1 and TRBJ2-3, with 13 nucleotides matching TRBD2. The germline CDR1 and CDR2 sequences are SGHRS and YFSETQ. V shed 4 bases, J shed 2 bases, and the junction held 13 bases outside the gene matches. The CDR3 runs to 19 residues. The CDR3 DNA is TGCGCCAGCAGCACCGGCCTAACTAGCGGGGGGGCCCTCACAGATACGCAGTATTTT. This gives the protein CASSTGLTSGGALTDTQYF.

This clone was seen just once. This chain joins TRBV7-9 and TRBJ1-1, with D possibly TRBD1 on 5 matching bases. The CDR3 consists of 11 residues. With 7 bases removed from V and 5 bases from J, the gap between germline ends came to 8 bases. The germline V gene encodes CDR1 SEHNR and CDR2 FQNEAQ (reference sequence). DNA of the CDR3: TGTGCCAGCACCCCAGGGACTGAAGCTTTCTTT. Translating gives CASTPGTEAFF.

The CDR3 DNA is TGCGCCAGCAGCCCCGGGACTCTTCGTGGGGCGTACGAGCAGTACTTC. It yields the protein CASSPGTLRGAYEQYF. The chain links TRBV5-1 to TRBJ2-7; maybe TRBD2 (6 bases). The CDR3 contains 16 residues. Per germline, CDR1 SGHRS and CDR2 YFSETQ. V dropped 4 bases and J dropped 4 bases, with 21 bases sitting between them.